Listed below are T cell receptor beta chains from one sample, sequenced in a study of cytomegalovirus exposure and HLA in healthy donors. The assay was immunoSEQ multiplex PCR, and TCRdb's table has in-frame clones only and misses some. The sample has over 250,000 clones, more than 80% seen once. Sequencing was performed on PBMCs. The receptors here all came from a man aged 40-50 years in good health and CMV-seropositive. Each CDR3 is given with its conserved first and last residue. The order of the fields is V gene, clone size, CDR3 protein. The listing skips clone size in some rows; elsewhere it reads once, few, many or a size class.

>TRBV28|.
CASSRSGRGLEQYF
>TRBV28|.
CASSFRLAGGLPLYEQYF
>TRBV5-1|few
CASSLGTGMPHGYTF
>TRBV7-2|.
CASSNLGLAGYNEQFF
>TRBV5-1|.
CASSLLAESSYEQYF
>TRBV6-5|.
CASSSPLARAYNEQFF
>TRBV7-2|.
CASSPPGLEGLEQYF
>TRBV28|few
CASSLPANNSPLHF
>TRBV2|.
CASSGASGYTDTQYF
>TRBV7-2|.
CASSLVAGFSDTGELFF
>TRBV28|.
CASRRLVVSEQYF
>TRBV6-4|.
CASSAGTDTGELFF
>TRBV6-5|.
CASSTLAGGKGEQFF
>TRBV18|.
CASSPRRASNTGELFF
>TRBV7-9|.
CSSSPTENTEAFF
>TRBV27|.
CASNRASSYEQYF
>TRBV19|once
CASSMGGTGLEAFF